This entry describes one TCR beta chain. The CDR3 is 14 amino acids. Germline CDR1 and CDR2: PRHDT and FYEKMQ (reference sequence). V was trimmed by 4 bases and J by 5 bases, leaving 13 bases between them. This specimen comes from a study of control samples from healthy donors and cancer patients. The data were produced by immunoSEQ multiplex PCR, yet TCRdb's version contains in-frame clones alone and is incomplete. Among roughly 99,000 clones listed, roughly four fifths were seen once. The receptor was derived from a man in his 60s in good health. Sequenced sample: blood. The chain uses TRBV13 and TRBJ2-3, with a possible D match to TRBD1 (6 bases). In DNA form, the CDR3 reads TGTGCCAGCAGCTCAACAGGGATGATAGATACGCAGTATTTT. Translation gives CASSSTGMIDTQYF.